The clone carrying this T cell receptor beta chain was seen repeatedly, ten times or more. Germline loops: CDR1 MNHNS, CDR2 SASEGT. This CDR3 has 14 residues. V lost 2 bases and J lost 2, with 10 bases in between. These data originate in a study of immune heterogeneity within non-small cell lung tumors. As template, the study used bulk tumor genomic DNA at approximately 640 ng per sample. Surgeons took several biopsies per primary tumor, spaced far apart, during surgery. Newly diagnosed with untreated non-small cell lung cancer, the patients underwent curative surgery. A first 10-cycle multiplex round used 32 V-gene and 13 J-gene primers on TCR beta CDR3. A single record per CDR3 protein comes from TCRdb applying MiXCR to the multiplex PCR reads. Counted here are 20,000 to 25,000 distinct CDR3 sequences, around a quarter occurring once; the ten biggest clones make up around 3.8%.

V is TRBV6-1 and J is TRBJ2-7; D may match TRBD1 or TRBD2 (6 bases each). The TCR comes from a man aged 35-49 years with non-small cell lung cancer. Input material: lung tumor tissue. The chain's CDR3 is CASSESGGPYEQYF. In DNA form, the CDR3 reads TGTGCCAGCAGTGAATCCGGGGGCCCCTACGAGCAGTACTTC.